Shown below are 5 T cell receptor beta chains from a single sample sequenced in a study of cytomegalovirus exposure and HLA in healthy donors. PCR involved 60 Vbeta and 13 Jbeta primers. TCRdb keeps only in-frame clones here, not all; method: immunoSEQ multiplex PCR. The table records around 140,000 clones, approximately 90% of them present only once. Sequencing was performed on PBMCs. All receptors come from a woman in her 30s in good health and CMV-seronegative.

This chain connects TRBV5-1 to TRBJ1-6; 9 bases line up with TRBD1. Germline trimming cut 5 bases from V and 7 bases from J; bases unmatched to any gene: 4. CDR1 and CDR2 (germline): SGHRS, YFSETQ. The CDR3 loop spans 14 amino acids. The CDR3 DNA reads TGCGCCAGCAGAAGGGACAGGGACAATTCACCCCTCCACTTT. Translating gives CASRRDRDNSPLHF.

The chain combines TRBV4-1 with TRBJ1-1, with D unclear. Trimming cost V 5 bases and J 3 bases, with 10 bases left between them. Germline V gene data show CDR1 as MGHRA and CDR2 as YSYEKL. The CDR3 has 13 residues. The CDR3 nucleotides are TGCGCCAGCAGCAAAAACCGGGACACTGAAGCTTTCTTT. Residues: CASSKNRDTEAFF.

The chain employs TRBV7-9 and TRBJ1-5, with D maybe TRBD1 (6 bases). This CDR3 spans 17 amino acids. Trimming shortened V by 4 bases and J by 2 bases, and 18 bases separated the two germline ends. Germline CDR1 SEHNR, CDR2 FQNEAQ (reference sequence). The CDR3 nucleotides are TGTGCCAGCAGCTCTCAAGGGGGTGGGATGCGCAATCAGCCCCAGCATTTT. As protein: CASSSQGGGMRNQPQHF.

The chain combines TRBV29-1 with TRBJ2-3; possible D gene TRBD2, 5 bases. Looked up from germline, CDR1 is SQVTM and CDR2 is ANQGSEA. This CDR3 is 14 amino acids long. Trimming removed 2 bases from V and 0 bases from J, with 9 bases in between. CDR3 sequence (DNA): TGCAGCGTTGAACTCCGGACTAGCACAGATACGCAGTATTTT. Amino acid sequence: CSVELRTSTDTQYF.

The genes are TRBV5-6 and TRBJ2-1, with D uncertain. V dropped 4 bases and J dropped 6 bases, with 11 bases sitting between them. The CDR3 has 13 amino acids. The germline V gene encodes CDR1 SGHDT and CDR2 YYEEEE. CDR3 in amino acids: CASSTGHPNEQFF. The CDR3 bases are TGTGCCAGCAGCACTGGTCACCCCAATGAGCAGTTCTTC.